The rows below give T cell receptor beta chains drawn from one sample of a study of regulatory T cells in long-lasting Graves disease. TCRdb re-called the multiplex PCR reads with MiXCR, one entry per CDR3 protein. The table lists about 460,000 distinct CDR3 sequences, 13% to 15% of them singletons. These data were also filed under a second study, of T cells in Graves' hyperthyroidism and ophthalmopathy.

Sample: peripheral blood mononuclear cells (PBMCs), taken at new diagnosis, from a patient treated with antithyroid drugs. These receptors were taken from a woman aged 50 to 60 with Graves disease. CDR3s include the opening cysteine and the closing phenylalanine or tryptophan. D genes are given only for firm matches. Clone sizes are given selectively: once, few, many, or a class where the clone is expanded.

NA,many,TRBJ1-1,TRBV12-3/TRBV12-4,CASSFSGGDTEAFF,TGTGCCAGCAGTTTCTCAGGCGGGGACACTGAAGCTTTCTTT
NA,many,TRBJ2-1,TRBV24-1,CATSGYSYNEQFF,TGTGCCACCAGTGGGTATAGCTACAATGAGCAGTTCTTC
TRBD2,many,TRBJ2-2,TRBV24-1,CATSDGLAGNTGELFF,TGTGCCACCAGTGACGGACTAGCGGGGAACACCGGGGAGCTGTTTTTT
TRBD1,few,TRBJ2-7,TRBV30,CAWSVGTGRYEQYF,TGTGCCTGGAGTGTCGGGACAGGCCGCTACGAGCAGTACTTC
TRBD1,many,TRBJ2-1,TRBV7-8,CASSLSGGAWNEQFF,TGTGCCAGCAGCTTATCAGGGGGCGCTTGGAATGAGCAGTTCTTC
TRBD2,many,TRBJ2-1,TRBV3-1,CASSQDRDGTSGTNEQFF,TGTGCCAGCAGCCAAGATCGGGACGGGACTAGCGGGACCAATGAGCAGTTCTTC
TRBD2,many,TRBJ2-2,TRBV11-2,CASSIRGLAGAGGELFF,TGTGCCAGCAGCATAAGGGGACTAGCGGGAGCGGGCGGGGAGCTGTTTTTT
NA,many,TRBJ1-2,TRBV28,CASSLRGNYGYTF,TGTGCCAGCAGTCTTCGGGGGAACTATGGCTACACCTTC
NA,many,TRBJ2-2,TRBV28,CASVTASGTGELFF,TGTGCCAGCGTCACAGCTAGTGGCACCGGGGAGCTGTTTTTT
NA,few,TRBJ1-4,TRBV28,CASSLHLSGQPTPLLF,TGTGCCAGCAGTTTACACCTCTCGGGACAACCCACACCCTTACTCTTT
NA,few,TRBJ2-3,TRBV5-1,CASSFMDSSTDTQYF,TGCGCCAGCAGCTTCATGGACAGCAGCACAGATACGCAGTATTTT
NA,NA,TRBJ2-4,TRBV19,CASSIPMQGAKNIQYF,TGTGCCAGTAGTATCCCAATGCAGGGGGCCAAAAACATTCAGTACTTC
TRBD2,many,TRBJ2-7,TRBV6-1,CASSGPLGTSVSEQYF,TGTGCCAGCAGTGGACCCCTGGGGACTAGTGTATCCGAGCAGTACTTC
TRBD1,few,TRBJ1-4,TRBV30,CAWSEGQGSEKLFF,TGTGCCTGGAGTGAGGGACAGGGGAGTGAAAAACTGTTTTTT
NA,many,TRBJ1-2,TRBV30,CAWSPGTYGYTF,TGTGCCTGGAGTCCTGGGACCTATGGCTACACCTTC
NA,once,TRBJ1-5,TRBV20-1,CSAKGGDNQPQHF,TGCAGTGCTAAAGGGGGAGACAATCAGCCCCAGCATTTT
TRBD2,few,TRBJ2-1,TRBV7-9,CASSPAGTSYEQFF,TGTGCCAGCAGCCCCGCCGGGACTAGTTATGAGCAGTTCTTC
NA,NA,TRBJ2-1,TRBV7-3,CASSEVGGASYNEQFF,TGTGCCAGCAGCGAGGTCGGGGGAGCTTCCTACAATGAGCAGTTCTTC
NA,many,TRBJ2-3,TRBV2,CASTPFTLTDTQYF,TGTGCCAGCACCCCTTTTACCCTCACAGATACGCAGTATTTT
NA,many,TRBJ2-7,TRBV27,CASSLLRGGVQPNYEQYF,TGTGCCAGCAGTTTATTGAGGGGTGGAGTCCAACCGAATTACGAGCAGTACTTC
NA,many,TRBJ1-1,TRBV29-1,CSVDITGNTEAFF,TGCAGCGTGGACATAACAGGGAACACTGAAGCTTTCTTT
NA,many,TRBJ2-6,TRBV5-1,CASRGSGANVLTF,TGCGCCAGCAGGGGCTCTGGGGCCAACGTCCTGACTTTC
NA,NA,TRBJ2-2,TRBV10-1,CASSESGDVTGELFF,TGCGCCAGCAGTGAGTCTGGCGATGTAACCGGGGAGCTGTTTTTT
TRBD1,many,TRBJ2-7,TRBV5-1,CASSRTGDSEQYF,TGCGCCAGCAGTCGAACAGGGGATTCCGAGCAGTACTTC
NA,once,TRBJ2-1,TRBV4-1,CASSNRGARAYNEQFF,TGCGCCAGCAGCAACAGAGGCGCTAGGGCATACAATGAGCAGTTCTTC
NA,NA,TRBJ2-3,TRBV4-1,CASSSAGVSTDTQYF,TGCGCCAGCAGCTCTGCAGGGGTTAGCACAGATACGCAGTATTTT
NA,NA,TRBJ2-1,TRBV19,CASSITANSFGFF,TGTGCCAGTAGTATTACCGCAAACAGCTTTGGGTTCTTC
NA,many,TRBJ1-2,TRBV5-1,CASSLEASNYGYTF,TGCGCCAGCAGCTTGGAGGCCTCTAACTATGGCTACACCTTC
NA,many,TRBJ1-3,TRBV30,CAWDTSGNTIYF,TGTGCCTGGGACACTTCTGGAAACACCATATATTTT
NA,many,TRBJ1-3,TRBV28,CASSLLGNGNTIYF,TGTGCCAGCAGTTTACTGGGGAATGGAAACACCATATATTTT
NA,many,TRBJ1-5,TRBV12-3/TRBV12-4,CASSRQLNQPQHF,TGTGCCAGCAGTCGACAGCTAAATCAGCCCCAGCATTTT
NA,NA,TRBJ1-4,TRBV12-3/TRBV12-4,CASSFNEKLFF,TGTGCCAGCAGTTTCAATGAAAAACTGTTTTTT
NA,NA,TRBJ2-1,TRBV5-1,CASSLVQSVQFF,TGCGCCAGCAGCTTGGTACAATCAGTTCAGTTCTTC
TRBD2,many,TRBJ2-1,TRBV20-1,CSATTLGLAGWGYNEQFF,TGCAGTGCGACCACGTTGGGACTAGCGGGATGGGGCTACAATGAGCAGTTCTTC
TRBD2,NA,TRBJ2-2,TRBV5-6,CASSLVLAGYTGELFF,TGTGCCAGCAGCTTGGTGCTAGCGGGATACACCGGGGAGCTGTTTTTT
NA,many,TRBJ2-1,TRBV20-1,CSGSGASSYNEQFF,TGCAGTGGATCTGGGGCTAGCTCCTACAATGAGCAGTTCTTC
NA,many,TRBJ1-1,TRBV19,CASSIGTGRGNTEAFF,TGTGCCAGTAGTATAGGAACAGGGCGCGGGAACACTGAAGCTTTCTTT
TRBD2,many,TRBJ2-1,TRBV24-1,CATSDSTSAIYNEQFF,TGTGCCACCAGTGACTCCACTAGCGCTATCTACAATGAGCAGTTCTTC
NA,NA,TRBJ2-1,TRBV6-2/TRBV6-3,CASSNLNEQFF,TGTGCCAGCAGTAACTTAAACGAGCAGTTCTTC
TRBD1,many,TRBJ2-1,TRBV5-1,CASSGGQGQEQFF,TGCGCCAGCAGCGGCGGACAGGGCCAGGAGCAGTTCTTC
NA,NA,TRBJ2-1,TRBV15,CATSGKIHEQFF,TGTGCCACCAGCGGAAAGATCCATGAGCAGTTCTTC
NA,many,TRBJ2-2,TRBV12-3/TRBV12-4,CASSLGGVRLFF,TGTGCCAGCAGTTTAGGAGGGGTTCGGCTGTTTTTT
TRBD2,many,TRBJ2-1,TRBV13,CASRGAGGYNEQFF,TGTGCCAGCAGAGGAGCGGGAGGCTACAATGAGCAGTTCTTC
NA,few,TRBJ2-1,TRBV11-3,CASSSYGTSEQFF,TGTGCCAGCAGCTCCTACGGGACATCTGAGCAGTTCTTC
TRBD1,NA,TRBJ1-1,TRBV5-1,CASTPGQGVTEAFF,TGCGCCAGCACACCGGGGCAGGGGGTCACTGAAGCTTTCTTT
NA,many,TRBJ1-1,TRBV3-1,CASSPTEKRTEAFF,TGTGCCAGCAGCCCGACAGAAAAGAGAACTGAAGCTTTCTTT
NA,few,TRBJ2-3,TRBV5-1,CASSPAGLNTDTQYF,TGCGCCAGCAGCCCGGCTGGACTTAACACAGATACGCAGTATTTT
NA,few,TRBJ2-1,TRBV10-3,CAISVVTALSGQFF,TGTGCCATCAGTGTGGTGACTGCCTTATCCGGGCAGTTCTTC
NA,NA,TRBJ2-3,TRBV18,CASSLYRAGSTDTQYF,TGTGCCAGCTCCCTCTACAGGGCTGGTAGCACAGATACGCAGTATTTT
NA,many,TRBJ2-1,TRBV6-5,CASSYGLGPNEQFF,TGTGCCAGCAGTTACGGGTTAGGCCCAAATGAGCAGTTCTTC
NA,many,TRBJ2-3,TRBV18,CASSATSTDTQYF,TGTGCCAGCTCAGCGACTAGCACAGATACGCAGTATTTT
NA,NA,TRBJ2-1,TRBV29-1,CSVEDLGGGSYNEQFF,TGCAGCGTTGAAGATCTAGGAGGGGGCTCCTACAATGAGCAGTTCTTC
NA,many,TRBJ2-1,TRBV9,CASSVVGSSGNEQFF,TGTGCCAGCAGCGTAGTCGGGAGCAGCGGCAATGAGCAGTTCTTC
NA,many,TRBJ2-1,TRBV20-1,CSALRASADNEQFF,TGCAGTGCCTTACGGGCTAGCGCCGACAATGAGCAGTTCTTC
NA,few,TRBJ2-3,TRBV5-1,CASSLHYADTQYF,TGCGCCAGCAGCCTCCATTACGCAGATACGCAGTATTTT
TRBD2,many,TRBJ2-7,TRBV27,CASSLTWRERYEQYF,TGTGCCAGCAGTTTAACGTGGCGGGAGAGGTACGAGCAGTACTTC
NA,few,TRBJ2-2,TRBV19,CASGLSVAPRAGELFF,TGTGCCAGTGGACTATCGGTGGCACCTCGGGCCGGGGAGCTGTTTTTT